These 2 T cell receptor beta chains came from one sample sequenced in a study of Graves' ophthalmopathy and Graves' hyperthyroidism. Beta-chain TCR CDR3 regions were amplified from RNA transcripts. Following a first-round RT-PCR that used HTBI primers, a second-round multiplex PCR was carried out. Each CDR3 protein is one row after TCRdb ran MiXCR on the multiplex PCR reads. In the table there are around 600,000 distinct CDR3 sequences, more than 40% of which are singletons. Sequencing used peripheral blood. These receptors were collected from an adult man with Graves' ophthalmopathy.

The chain uses TRBV7-9 and TRBJ1-1, with D perhaps matching TRBD1 (6 bases). The CDR3 is 16 residues long. Germline V lookup: CDR1 SEHNR, CDR2 FQNEAQ (reference sequence). Trimming cost V 5 bases and J 4 bases, with 20 bases left between them. The CDR3 sequence: CASSQGNRRGSTEAFF. The CDR3 nucleotides read TGTGCCAGCAGCCAAGGGAACAGGAGGGGGTCCACTGAAGCTTTCTTT.

This clonotype was seen once. A read error may explain this, as a much larger clone is one base away. The chain links TRBV7-9 to TRBJ1-2; D is undetermined. From germline, CDR1 is SEHNR and CDR2 FQNEAQ (reference sequence). CDR3 size: 12 residues. The CDR3 region has the DNA TGTGCCAGCAGTGACACTTGGTATGGCCACACCTTC. This gives the protein CASSDTWYGHTF.